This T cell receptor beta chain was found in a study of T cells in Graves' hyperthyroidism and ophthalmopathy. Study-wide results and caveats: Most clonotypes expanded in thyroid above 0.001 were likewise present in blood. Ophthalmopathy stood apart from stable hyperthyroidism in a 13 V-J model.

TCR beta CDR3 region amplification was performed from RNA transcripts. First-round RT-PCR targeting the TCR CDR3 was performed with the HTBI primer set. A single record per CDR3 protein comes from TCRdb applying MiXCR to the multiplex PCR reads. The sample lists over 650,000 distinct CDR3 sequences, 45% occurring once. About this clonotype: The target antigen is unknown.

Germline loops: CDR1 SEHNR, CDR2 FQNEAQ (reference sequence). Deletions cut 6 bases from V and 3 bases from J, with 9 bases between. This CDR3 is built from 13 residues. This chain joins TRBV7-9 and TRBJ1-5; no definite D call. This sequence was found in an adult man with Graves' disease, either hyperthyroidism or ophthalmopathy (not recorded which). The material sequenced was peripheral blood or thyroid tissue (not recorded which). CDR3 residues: CASSPTFNQPQHF. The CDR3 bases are TGTGCCAGCAGTCCGACTTTCAATCAGCCCCAGCATTTT. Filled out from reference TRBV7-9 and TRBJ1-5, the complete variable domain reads DTGVSQNPRHKITKRGQNVTFRCDPISEHNRLYWYRQTLGQGPEFLTYFQNEAQLEKSRLLSDRFSAERPKGSFSTLEIQRTEQGDSAMYLCASSPTFNQPQHFGDGTRLSIL.